This entry lists 17 T cell receptor beta chains sequenced from one sample in a study of T cells in tuberculosis. Clones were read by immunoSEQ multiplex PCR, and TCRdb kept only the in-frame ones, dropping some. The sample yields tens of thousands of clones, nearly 95% seen once. The sequenced sample was PBMCs. The origin of the receptors is a donor under 30 with latent tuberculosis or without tuberculosis infection.

The J gene is TRBJ2-1, the V gene TRBV9, with D possibly TRBD2 on 5 matching bases. Germline V gene data show CDR1 as SGDLS and CDR2 as YYNGEE. CDR3 length: 14 amino acids. Trimming cost V 5 bases and J 0 bases, with 9 bases left between them. The CDR3 protein is CASRPGYSYNEQFF. CDR3 DNA: TGTGCCAGCAGACCGGGATACTCCTACAATGAGCAGTTCTTC.

The rearrangement links TRBV6-1 to TRBJ1-2, with D possibly matching TRBD1 (5 bases). The germline V gene encodes CDR1 MNHNS and CDR2 SASEGT. Trimming left V 5 bases short and J 2 bases short, with 9 bases between. This CDR3 has 13 amino acids. CDR3 coding DNA: TGTGCCAGCAGTCCTGACAGCAACTATGGCTACACCTTC. As protein: CASSPDSNYGYTF.

CDR3 nucleotide sequence: TGCAGCGTCGGACAGGGGCACACTGAAGCTTTCTTT. It is translated as CSVGQGHTEAFF. This chain connects TRBV29-1 to TRBJ1-1, with 9 bases lining up with TRBD1. CDR3 length: 12 residues. The trim removed 6 bases at V and 3 bases at J, leaving 2 bases unmatched. The germline V gene has CDR1 SQVTM and CDR2 ANQGSEA.

The chain links TRBV10-3 to TRBJ2-7, with D maybe TRBD1 (6 bases). The CDR3 totals 14 residues. The ends were cut back, 6 bases at V and 0 bases at J, with 12 bases in the middle. The germline CDR1 and CDR2 sequences are ENHRY and SYGVKD. CDR3 nucleotide sequence: TGTGCCATCAGATGGGACACGGTCTCCTACGAGCAGTACTTC. Translated, it gives CAIRWDTVSYEQYF.

The genes are TRBV7-2 and TRBJ1-5, with D possibly matching TRBD1 (5 bases). Per germline, CDR1 SGHTA and CDR2 FQGNSA. The germline V and J ends were trimmed by 2 bases and 6 bases, with 11 bases remaining between them. CDR3 length equals 14 residues. The CDR3, as DNA: TGTGCCAGCAGCTTAACCAGGGATGGTCAGCCCCAGCATTTT. Amino acid sequence: CASSLTRDGQPQHF.

This rearrangement joins TRBV10-1 to TRBJ2-7; TRBD2 aligns across 10 bases. CDR3 length: 14 residues. V was clipped by 10 bases and J by 1 base; unmatched bases: 7. CDR1 and CDR2 from the germline V gene are WNHNN and SYGVQD (reference sequence). This CDR3 is CATAMTSGSYEQYF. DNA for the CDR3: TGCGCCACCGCCATGACTAGCGGGTCCTACGAGCAGTACTTC.

The chain links TRBV6-5 to TRBJ1-2; D unclear. The CDR3 sequence is 12 residues long. Looked up from germline, CDR1 is MNHEY and CDR2 is SVGAGI. V was shortened by 7 bases and J by 6 bases, with 12 bases between the two germline ends. CDR3 amino acids: CASMTGSDGYTF. Written as DNA, the CDR3 is TGTGCCAGCATGACGGGATCGGATGGCTACACCTTC.

V usage is TRBV5-5 and J usage is TRBJ1-3, with 7 bases that match TRBD1. The junction had 10 bases not matched to a gene; V was cut back by 4 bases and J by 0 bases. CDR1 SGHKS and CDR2 YYEKEE come from the germline V gene (reference sequence). CDR3 length: 17 amino acids. Here the CDR3 DNA reads TGTGCCAGCAGCGGAACAGGGGCCTCAAGCTCTGGAAACACCATATATTTT. It yields the protein CASSGTGASSSGNTIYF.

This clone was counted a single time. The rearrangement links TRBV19 to TRBJ1-2; D gene ambiguous. Trimming removed 5 bases at V and 6 bases at J, with 22 bases between. Germline V gives CDR1 LNHDA, CDR2 SQIVND (reference sequence). The CDR3 is 16 residues long. The CDR3 loop reads CASSSGNSVLFDGYTF. CDR3 nucleotide sequence: TGTGCCAGTAGTTCTGGTAATTCGGTCTTGTTTGATGGCTACACCTTC.

V usage is TRBV12-5 and J usage is TRBJ1-2, with D possibly matching TRBD1 (5 bases). V was cut by 5 bases and J by 0 bases, with 10 bases left in between. CDR3 length: 14 residues. Germline V CDR1 and CDR2: LGHNT, FRNRAP. The CDR3 coding sequence is TGTGCTAGTGGTCCAACGACAGCTAACTATGGCTACACCTTC. Translation: CASGPTTANYGYTF.

The gene calls are TRBV10-3 and TRBJ1-1; no firm D call. CDR1 is ENHRY and CDR2 is SYGVKD in the germline V gene. The V and J ends lost 4 bases and 1 base respectively, with 13 bases between them. CDR3 size: 15 residues. Here the CDR3 reads CAISGKTPENTEAFF. The CDR3 bases are TGTGCCATCAGTGGGAAGACACCAGAGAACACTGAAGCTTTCTTT.

V is TRBV27 and J is TRBJ2-5; 7 bases fit TRBD2. Germline loops: CDR1 MNHEY, CDR2 SMNVEV (reference sequence). Trimming took 0 bases from V and 5 from J; bases not matched to a gene: 3. The CDR3 sequence is 14 residues long. The CDR3, as DNA: TGTGCCAGCAGTTTATCGGTGGGAGGGGAGACCCAGTACTTC. Amino acid sequence: CASSLSVGGETQYF.

The V gene is TRBV19, the J gene TRBJ1-1; D may be TRBD1 (6 bases). Per germline, CDR1 LNHDA and CDR2 SQIVND (reference sequence). The CDR3 totals 15 residues. Deletions cut 5 bases from V and 10 bases from J, with 23 bases between. The chain's CDR3 is CASSPWGGGAYGAFF. CDR3 nucleotide sequence: TGTGCCAGTAGTCCCTGGGGCGGGGGCGCCTATGGAGCTTTCTTT.

J is TRBJ1-1 and V is TRBV27, with D perhaps matching TRBD1 (5 bases). Germline assignment: CDR1 MNHEY and CDR2 SMNVEV (reference sequence). This CDR3 has 14 amino acids. Trimming left V 5 bases short and J 0 bases short, with 10 bases between. This CDR3 reads CASSLLGLNTEAFF. The CDR3 region has the DNA TGTGCCAGCAGTCTCCTGGGGCTGAACACTGAAGCTTTCTTT.

The chain couples TRBV6-5 to TRBJ1-2; 7 bases line up with TRBD1. CDR1 and CDR2 (germline): MNHEY, SVGAGI. Trimming took 7 bases from V and 2 from J; bases not matched to a gene: 4. This CDR3 has 13 residues. For the CDR3, the DNA is TGTGCCAGCACATTGGGACAGAACTATGGCTACACCTTC. It translates to CASTLGQNYGYTF.

The CDR3 is CASSIAASREQYF. The CDR3 DNA reads TGTGCCAGTAGTATAGCCGCTTCCCGGGAGCAGTACTTC. V and J are TRBV19 and TRBJ2-7, with D unclear. The V end lost 1 base, the J end lost 7 bases, and 11 bases lay between the germline ends. Germline V gives CDR1 LNHDA, CDR2 SQIVND (reference sequence). This CDR3 spans 13 amino acids.

The chain joins TRBV21-1 to TRBJ2-7; the table's D call, TRBD1, was not checked against the DNA. TRBV21-1 has pseudogene status. The CDR3 is 16 residues long. CDR3 nucleotide sequence: TGTGCCAGCAGCAAAGGTTCTAGGACAGGGAGTTGGGAGCAGTACTTC. Residues: CASSKGSRTGSWEQYF.